This is a list of T cell receptor beta chains from one sample in a study of cytomegalovirus exposure and HLA in healthy donors. Only in-frame clones appear in the TCRdb table, and some are missing; sequencing was by immunoSEQ multiplex PCR. The data show under 80,000 clones, nearly 95% seen once. The specimen sequenced was PBMCs. The origin of the receptors is a woman under 30 in good health and CMV-seronegative. Both conserved end residues are part of each CDR3.

TRBJ1-3,TRBV12-5,CASENRGISGNTIYF
TRBJ2-7,TRBV7-9,CASSLDSSYEQYF
TRBJ2-1,TRBV11-2,CASSLGEKQFF
TRBJ1-5,TRBV5-5,CASSSQGRIDQPQHF
TRBJ2-1,TRBV2,CASSRPGTGLDEQFF
TRBJ1-2,TRBV11-3,CASSDIIDRDGYTF
TRBJ2-7,TRBV5-1,CASSSTGSSYEQYF
TRBJ2-3,TRBV4-1,CASSQDSGGTDTQYF
TRBJ1-2,TRBV30,CAWSARTGRLNYGYTF
TRBJ2-7,TRBV2,CASSDGTSPAYEQYF
TRBJ2-1,TRBV30,CAWSGGAADNEQFF
TRBJ1-1,TRBV10-3,CAISYDRDTEAFF
TRBJ2-5,TRBV9,CASSVGLGSRETQYF
TRBJ2-7,TRBV7-6,CASSPAGITVSSYEQYF
TRBJ2-7,TRBV19,CASRDSGTAFYEQYF
TRBJ1-4,TRBV28,CASSFRSYRTRMNEKLFF
TRBJ2-1,TRBV29-1,CSVELPTSGVYNEQFF
TRBJ2-1,TRBV15,CATSRDNSGSGNEQFF
TRBJ2-5,TRBV27,CASSPEQGAGETQYF
TRBJ2-7,TRBV10-3,CAISERPTGEGTYEQYF
TRBJ2-7,TRBV7-9,CASSLVLGQTHEQYF
TRBJ2-5,TRBV9,CASSAAGVGGYQETQYF
TRBJ2-3,TRBV18,CASSPGRQGADTQYF
TRBJ2-1,TRBV9,CASSANKREANNEQFF
TRBJ2-5,TRBV29-1,CSSWNVARGHEYQETQYF
TRBJ1-3,TRBV7-9,CASSPPGGRPAGNTIYF